A selection of T cell receptor beta chains follows, all from one sample in a study of cytomegalovirus exposure and HLA in healthy donors. Sequenced by immunoSEQ multiplex PCR; TCRdb stores in-frame clones only, minus some. The sample includes 70,000 or so clones, around 82% of them seen just once. The sample taken for sequencing was PBMCs. The receptors come from a man between 18 and 29 years old in good health and CMV-seronegative. CDR3s include the opening cysteine and the closing phenylalanine or tryptophan. A D gene is named only where the DNA matches it firmly. Clone size is given for some rows only: seen once, a few or many times, or a class if the clone is expanded.

CDR3aa	CDR3nt	abundance	d_gene	v_gene	j_gene
CASSPGGATDTQYF	TGTGCCAGCAGCCCCGGGGGGGCCACAGATACGCAGTATTTT	-	TRBD2	TRBV7-9	TRBJ2-3
CASSTRGTIGEQFF	TGTGCCAGCAGCACTCGGGGGACCATTGGTGAGCAGTTCTTC	-	-	TRBV7-8	TRBJ2-1
CASSPGTGQETQYF	TGTGCCAGCTCACCGGGGACAGGCCAAGAGACCCAGTACTTC	-	TRBD1	TRBV18	TRBJ2-5
CATSRSGPGVYEQYF	TGTGCCACCAGCAGATCCGGGCCAGGGGTCTACGAGCAGTACTTC	-	-	TRBV15	TRBJ2-7
CASSRTLRDRLNTEAFF	TGTGCCAGCAGCCGGACCCTCCGGGACAGACTGAACACTGAAGCTTTCTTT	-	TRBD1	TRBV7-8	TRBJ1-1
CSTTGTGSGNTIYF	TGCAGCACAACCGGGACAGGGTCTGGAAACACCATATATTTT	-	TRBD1	TRBV29-1	TRBJ1-3
CASSLVFWGRPYEQYF	TGTGCCAGCAGCTTAGTCTTCTGGGGGCGCCCCTACGAGCAGTACTTC	-	-	TRBV7-2	TRBJ2-7
CAWSGRSGRGPFPSTDTQYF	TGTGCCTGGAGTGGTCGTTCGGGCAGGGGGCCCTTCCCTAGCACAGATACGCAGTATTTT	-	TRBD1	TRBV30	TRBJ2-3
CASGAQGFSPLHF	TGTGCCAGCGGCGCACAGGGATTTTCACCCCTCCACTTT	-	-	TRBV11-2	TRBJ1-6
CAWSPGGNQPQHF	TGTGCCTGGAGTCCAGGGGGAAATCAGCCCCAGCATTTT	-	TRBD1	TRBV30	TRBJ1-5
CASKPGQGTGELFF	TGTGCCAGCAAGCCGGGACAGGGTACCGGGGAGCTGTTTTTT	few	TRBD1	TRBV6-4	TRBJ2-2
CASSPLLAGGGFF	TGTGCCAGCAGTCCCCTTCTAGCGGGAGGAGGGTTCTTC	few	TRBD2	TRBV28	TRBJ2-1
CASRRQGAFPYEQYF	TGTGCCAGCAGGCGACAGGGGGCTTTCCCCTACGAGCAGTACTTC	-	TRBD1	TRBV6-5	TRBJ2-7
CASSLISRDKEAFF	TGTGCCAGCAGTTTAATTTCACGGGACAAAGAAGCTTTCTTT	-	-	TRBV27	TRBJ1-1
CASSHPDREETQYF	TGCGCCAGCAGCCACCCCGACAGGGAGGAGACCCAGTACTTC	-	TRBD1	TRBV5-1	TRBJ2-5
CASRSSAGVKNTEAFF	TGTGCCAGCAGGAGTAGTGCAGGGGTAAAAAACACTGAAGCTTTCTTT	-	-	TRBV2	TRBJ1-1
CASRVHGQGNTEAFF	TGCGCCAGCAGGGTTCACGGACAGGGTAACACTGAAGCTTTCTTT	-	TRBD1	TRBV5-1	TRBJ1-1
CASRKTPSGGAGETQYF	TGTGCCAGCCGCAAAACCCCTAGCGGGGGGGCCGGCGAGACCCAGTACTTC	few	TRBD2	TRBV5-4	TRBJ2-5
CASSQERLIRHEQYF	TGCGCCAGCAGCCAAGAAAGACTTATAAGACACGAGCAGTACTTC	-	-	TRBV4-3	TRBJ2-7
CASSYSPGINYEQYF	TGTGCCAGCAGTTACTCCCCCGGGATCAACTACGAGCAGTACTTC	-	-	TRBV6-6	TRBJ2-7
CATSRDRTGSNSPLHF	TGTGCCACCAGCAGAGATAGGACAGGGAGCAATTCACCCCTCCACTTT	-	TRBD1	TRBV15	TRBJ1-6
CASSDHLGDRVTGELFF	TGTGCCAGCAGCGACCACCTCGGGGACAGGGTTACCGGGGAGCTGTTTTTT	-	TRBD1	TRBV28	TRBJ2-2
CASSSGTSDEQFF	TGTGCCAGCAGCTCCGGGACTAGCGATGAGCAGTTCTTC	-	TRBD2	TRBV9	TRBJ2-1
CASSLDRGRWGYTF	TGTGCCAGCAGTCTCGACAGGGGGCGTTGGGGCTACACCTTC	-	TRBD1	TRBV6-1	TRBJ1-2
CASSDSRGISVNTEAFF	TGTGCCAGCAGTGACTCGCGCGGTATTTCGGTGAACACTGAAGCTTTCTTT	-	-	TRBV6-4	TRBJ1-1